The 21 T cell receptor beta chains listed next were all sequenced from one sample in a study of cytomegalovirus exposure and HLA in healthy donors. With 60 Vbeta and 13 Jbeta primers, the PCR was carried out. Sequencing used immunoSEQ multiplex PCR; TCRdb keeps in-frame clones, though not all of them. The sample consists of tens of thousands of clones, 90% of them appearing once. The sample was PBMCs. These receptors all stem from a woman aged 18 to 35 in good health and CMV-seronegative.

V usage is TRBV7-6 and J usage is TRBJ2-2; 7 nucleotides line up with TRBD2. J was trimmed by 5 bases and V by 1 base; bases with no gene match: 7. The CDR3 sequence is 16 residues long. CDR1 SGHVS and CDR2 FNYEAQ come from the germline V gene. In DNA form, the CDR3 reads TGTGCCAGCAGCTTAGGTGCGGGAGAGAGGACCGGGGAGCTGTTTTTT. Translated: CASSLGAGERTGELFF. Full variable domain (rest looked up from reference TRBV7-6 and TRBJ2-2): GAGVSQSPRYKVTKRGQDVALRCDPISGHVSLYWYRQALGQGPEFLTYFNYEAQQDKSGLPNDRFSAERPEGSISTLTIQRTEQRDSAMYRCASSLGAGERTGELFFGEGSRLTVL.

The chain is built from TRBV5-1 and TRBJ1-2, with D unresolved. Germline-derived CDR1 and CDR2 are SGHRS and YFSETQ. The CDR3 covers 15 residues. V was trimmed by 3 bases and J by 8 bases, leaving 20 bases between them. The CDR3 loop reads CASSSTWAPPGGYTF. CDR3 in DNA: TGCGCCAGCAGCTCGACTTGGGCCCCCCCGGGGGGCTACACCTTC.

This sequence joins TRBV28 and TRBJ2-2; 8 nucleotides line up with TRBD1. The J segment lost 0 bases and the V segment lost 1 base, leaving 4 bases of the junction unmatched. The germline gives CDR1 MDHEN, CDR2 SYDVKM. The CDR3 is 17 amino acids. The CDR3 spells CASSLFGRGPNTGELFF. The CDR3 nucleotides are TGTGCCAGCAGTTTATTTGGCAGGGGGCCGAACACCGGGGAGCTGTTTTTT.

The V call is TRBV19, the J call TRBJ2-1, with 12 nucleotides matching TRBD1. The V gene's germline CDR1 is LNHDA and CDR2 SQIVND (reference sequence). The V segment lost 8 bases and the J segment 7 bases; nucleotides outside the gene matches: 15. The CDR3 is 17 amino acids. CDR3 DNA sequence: TGTGCCAGTCTGGGGGACAGGGGGCAGTCTGGAATTAATGAGCAGTTCTTC. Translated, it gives CASLGDRGQSGINEQFF.

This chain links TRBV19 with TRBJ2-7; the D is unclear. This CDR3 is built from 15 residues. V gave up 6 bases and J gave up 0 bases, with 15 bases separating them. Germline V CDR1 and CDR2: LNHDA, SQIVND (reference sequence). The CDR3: CASRVASHSSYEQYF. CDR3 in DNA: TGTGCCAGTAGAGTCGCATCCCATAGCTCCTACGAGCAGTACTTC.

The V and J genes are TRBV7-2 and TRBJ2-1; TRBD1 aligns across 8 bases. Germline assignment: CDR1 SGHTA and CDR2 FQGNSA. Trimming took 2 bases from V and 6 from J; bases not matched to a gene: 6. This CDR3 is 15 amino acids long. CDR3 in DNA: TGTGCCAGCAGCTTACAACGCGGGACAGGCAATGAGCAGTTCTTC. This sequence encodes CASSLQRGTGNEQFF.

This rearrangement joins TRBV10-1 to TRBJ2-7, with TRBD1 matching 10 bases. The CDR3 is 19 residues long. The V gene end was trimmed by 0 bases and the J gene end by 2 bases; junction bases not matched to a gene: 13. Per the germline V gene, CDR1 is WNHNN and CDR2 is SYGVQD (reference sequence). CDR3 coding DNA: TGCGCCAGCAGTGAGTCGAAGAGTCGGCCCGGGACAGGGGCCTACGAGCAGTACTTC. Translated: CASSESKSRPGTGAYEQYF.

CDR3 sequence (DNA): TGCGCCAGCAGCTCTGGGACAGGGCCAGATACGCAGTATTTT. Its protein product is CASSSGTGPDTQYF. The gene calls are TRBV5-1 and TRBJ2-3; 9 nucleotides agree with TRBD1. Germline-derived CDR1 and CDR2 are SGHRS and YFSETQ. This CDR3 has 14 amino acids. Trimming cost V 3 bases and J 4 bases; bases outside gene matches: 3. Full variable domain (outside the CDR3, taken from reference TRBV5-1 and TRBJ2-3): KAGVTQTPRYLIKTRGQQVTLSCSPISGHRSVSWYQQTPGQGLQFLFEYFSETQRNKGNFPGRFSGRQFSNSRSEMNVSTLELGDSALYLCASSSGTGPDTQYFGPGTRLTVL.

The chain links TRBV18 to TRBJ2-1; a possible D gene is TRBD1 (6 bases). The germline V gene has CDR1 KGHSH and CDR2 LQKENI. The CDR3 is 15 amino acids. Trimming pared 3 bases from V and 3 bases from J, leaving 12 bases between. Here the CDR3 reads CASSPVQGNYNEQFF. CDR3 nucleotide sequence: TGTGCCAGCTCACCGGTTCAGGGGAACTACAATGAGCAGTTCTTC.

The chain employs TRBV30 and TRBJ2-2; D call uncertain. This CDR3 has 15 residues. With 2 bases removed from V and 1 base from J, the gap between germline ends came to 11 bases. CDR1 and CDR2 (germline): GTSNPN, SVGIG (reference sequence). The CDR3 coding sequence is TGTGCCTGGAGTACCCCCGCGCGGAACACCGGGGAGCTGTTTTTT. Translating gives CAWSTPARNTGELFF.

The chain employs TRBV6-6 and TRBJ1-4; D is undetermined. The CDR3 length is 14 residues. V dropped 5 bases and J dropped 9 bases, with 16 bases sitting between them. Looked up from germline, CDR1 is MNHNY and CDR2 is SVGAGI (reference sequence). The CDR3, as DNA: TGTGCCAGCAGTGAGAGCTCGTCCCGTCAAAAACTGTTTTTT. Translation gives CASSESSSRQKLFF.

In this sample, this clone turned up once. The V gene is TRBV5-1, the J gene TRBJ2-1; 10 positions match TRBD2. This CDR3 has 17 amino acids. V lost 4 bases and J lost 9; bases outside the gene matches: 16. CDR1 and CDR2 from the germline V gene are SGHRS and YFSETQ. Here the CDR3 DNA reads TGCGCCAGCAGCCCTGCCGGGACTAGCGTGGTTCTCGGTGAGCAGTTCTTC. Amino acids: CASSPAGTSVVLGEQFF.

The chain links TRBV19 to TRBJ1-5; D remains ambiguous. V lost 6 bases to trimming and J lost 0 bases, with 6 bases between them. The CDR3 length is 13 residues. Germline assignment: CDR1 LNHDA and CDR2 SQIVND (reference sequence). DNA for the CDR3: TGTGCCAGTAGCACACATAGCAATCAGCCCCAGCATTTT. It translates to CASSTHSNQPQHF.

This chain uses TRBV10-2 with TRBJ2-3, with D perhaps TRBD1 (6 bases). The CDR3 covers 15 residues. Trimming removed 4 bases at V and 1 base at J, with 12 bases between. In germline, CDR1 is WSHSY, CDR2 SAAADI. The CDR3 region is CASSGQVRGTDTQYF. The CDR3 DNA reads TGCGCCAGCAGTGGACAGGTTCGCGGCACAGATACGCAGTATTTT.

CDR3 amino acids: CAWRPSGISYEQYF. For the CDR3, the DNA is TGTGCCTGGAGACCTAGCGGTATCTCCTACGAGCAGTACTTC. The rearrangement uses TRBV30 and TRBJ2-7, with 7 bases aligning to TRBD2. The CDR3 spans 14 residues. With 3 bases clipped from V and 0 bases from J, the junction kept 5 bases outside the gene matches. The germline V gene encodes CDR1 GTSNPN and CDR2 SVGIG (reference sequence).

In DNA form, the CDR3 reads TGTGCCAGCAGCGTACAGTCGACTAGCGGTTACGAGCAGTACTTC. This sequence encodes CASSVQSTSGYEQYF. This chain uses TRBV9 with TRBJ2-7; 9 bases line up with TRBD2. The CDR3 runs 15 residues. Germline CDR1 reads SGDLS; CDR2 reads YYNGEE. The V and J ends lost 1 base and 4 bases, in that order; junction bases with no gene match: 6.

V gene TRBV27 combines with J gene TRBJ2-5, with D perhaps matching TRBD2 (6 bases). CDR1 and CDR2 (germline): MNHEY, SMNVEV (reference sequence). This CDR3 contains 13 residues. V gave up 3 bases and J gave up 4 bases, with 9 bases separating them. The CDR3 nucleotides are TGTGCCAGCAGTTTTGGGGGAGGAGAGACCCAGTACTTC. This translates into CASSFGGGETQYF.

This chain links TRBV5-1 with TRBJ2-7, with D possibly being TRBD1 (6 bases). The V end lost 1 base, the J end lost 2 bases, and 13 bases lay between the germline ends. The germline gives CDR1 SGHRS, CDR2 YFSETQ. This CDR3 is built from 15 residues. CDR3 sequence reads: CASSLYRESTYEQYF. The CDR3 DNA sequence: TGCGCCAGCAGCTTGTACAGGGAAAGCACCTACGAGCAGTACTTC. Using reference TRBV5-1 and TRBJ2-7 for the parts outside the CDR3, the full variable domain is KAGVTQTPRYLIKTRGQQVTLSCSPISGHRSVSWYQQTPGQGLQFLFEYFSETQRNKGNFPGRFSGRQFSNSRSEMNVSTLELGDSALYLCASSLYRESTYEQYFGPGTRLTVT.

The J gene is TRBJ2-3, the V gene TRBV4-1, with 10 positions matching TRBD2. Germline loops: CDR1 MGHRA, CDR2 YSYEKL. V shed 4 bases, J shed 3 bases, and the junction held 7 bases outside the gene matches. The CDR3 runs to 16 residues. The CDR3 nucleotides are TGCGCCAGCAGCCCTAGCGGGAGTGGCCCTACAGATACGCAGTATTTT. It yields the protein CASSPSGSGPTDTQYF.

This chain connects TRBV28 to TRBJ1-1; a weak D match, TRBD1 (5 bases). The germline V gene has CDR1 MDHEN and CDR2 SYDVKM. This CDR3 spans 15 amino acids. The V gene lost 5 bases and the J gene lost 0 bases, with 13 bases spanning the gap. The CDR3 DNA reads TGTGCCAGCAGTCCCTACAGGATATTGAACACTGAAGCTTTCTTT. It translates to CASSPYRILNTEAFF.

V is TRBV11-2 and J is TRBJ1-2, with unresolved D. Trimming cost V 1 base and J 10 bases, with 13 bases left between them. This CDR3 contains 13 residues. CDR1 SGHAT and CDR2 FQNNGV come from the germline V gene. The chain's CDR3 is CASSLAGSRVYTF. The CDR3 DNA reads TGTGCCAGCAGCTTAGCAGGTTCGAGGGTCTACACCTTC.